This T cell receptor (beta chain) comes out of a study of STAT5B mutations in CD4+ large granular lymphocyte leukemia. Broader study findings: The CD4+ versus CD8+ T-LGLL clonality difference may reflect limited sample size. Main leukemic clonotypes were patient-specific, but roughly 26% appeared at low frequency elsewhere. 8/27 top patient clones versus 2/35 control clones were TRBV06-family.

The J segment lost 6 bases and the V segment lost 0 bases, leaving 10 bases of the junction unmatched. Per the germline V gene, CDR1 is MGHRA and CDR2 is YSYEKL. This CDR3 comprises 17 residues. Here immunoSEQ multiplex PCR was the method, and the copy in TCRdb shows in-frame clones only, minus some. The sample includes around 47,000 clones, roughly 80% seen only once; the top ten take roughly 0.35%. About this clone: Its antigen is not identified.

V is TRBV4-1 and J is TRBJ2-3; 9 bases align to TRBD2. The TCR originated in a human donor in good health. Sequences were obtained from CD4+ T cells from blood buffy coats. The chain's CDR3 is CASSQDAAGGGFDTQYF. As DNA, the CDR3 is TGCGCCAGCAGCCAAGATGCAGCGGGGGGCGGGTTCGATACGCAGTATTTT.